This TCR beta chain stems from a study of a mutant IDH1 vaccine in newly diagnosed glioma. CDR1 and CDR2 from the germline V gene are SEHNR and FQNEAQ (reference sequence). The V end was cut by 1 base, the J end by 1 base, with 5 bases between. This CDR3 region has 14 residues. The assay was immunoSEQ multiplex PCR, and TCRdb's table has in-frame clones only and misses some. This sample has some 38,000 clones; roughly 74% occur once, and the top ten carry around 5.9%. Time point defined: week 5, during vaccination. All doses held 300 ug of mutant IDH1 20-mer peptide, with topical imiquimod. The table lists this clone with a few counts. Its specificity is unknown.

This clonotype originated in a middle-aged man with glioma. J is TRBJ1-5 and V is TRBV7-9, with TRBD1 as a possible D gene (5 bases). The sequencing used PBMCs, collected from a glioma patient whose treatment included an IDH1 peptide vaccine. The CDR3 DNA sequence: TGTGCCAGCAGCTTAGAGGGGAGCAATCAGCCCCAGCATTTT. Translating it yields CASSLEGSNQPQHF.